This section outlines one T cell receptor (beta chain) sequence together with its context. What it recognizes is unknown. Clones were read by immunoSEQ multiplex PCR, and TCRdb kept only the in-frame ones, dropping some. This table has roughly 62,000 clones, roughly 85% appearing once. The data stem from a study of siplizumab effects on memory and regulatory T cells. Points from the study as a whole: Siplizumab significantly reduced alloreactive sequences traceable to unstimulated CD4+ memory cells. Reactions containing siplizumab showed mappable alloreactive CD4+ clones averaging approximately 66% Treg-derived, versus under 30% in controls. Suppressive function of proliferating Tregs from siplizumab cultures was not confirmed. Naive T cells appeared more varied than memory cells and looked like key alloresponse contributors.

The CDR3 is 15 amino acids. Trimming removed 3 bases from V and 0 bases from J; junction bases left unmatched: 4. Germline V gene lookup returns CDR1 MDHEN and CDR2 SYDVKM. The specimen was memory CD4+ T cells sorted from blood. The clonotype was recovered from a human donor in good health. The chain is built from TRBV28 and TRBJ2-7, with TRBD2 matching over 8 bases. CDR3 amino acids: CASSFSGGDSYEQYF. CDR3 DNA sequence: TGTGCCAGCAGTTTTTCGGGGGGGGACTCCTACGAGCAGTACTTC.